Shown below are 8 T cell receptor beta chains from a single sample sequenced in a study of T cells in localized non-small cell lung cancer. Some clones are missing from TCRdb's copy, which holds only in-frame ones; the method was immunoSEQ multiplex PCR. The table shows over 45,000 clones, with approximately 90% occurring only once. Source: peripheral blood, taken before any cancer treatment. The source is a man aged 40-75 years with stage I squamous cell lung carcinoma.

The chain combines TRBV6-5 with TRBJ2-2, with 11 positions matching TRBD2. V gave up 7 bases and J gave up 3 bases; unmatched junction bases: 4. The CDR3 is 15 amino acids. CDR1 is MNHEY and CDR2 is SVGAGI in the germline V gene. The DNA for the CDR3 is TGTGCCAGCACGACTAGCGGGGCTTACACCGGGGAGCTGTTTTTT. Encoded protein: CASTTSGAYTGELFF.

As for this clone: This sample also contains other DNA sequences that code for the same CDR3. This sequence joins TRBV9 and TRBJ2-1, with a possible D match to TRBD2 (6 bases). The CDR3 runs to 14 residues. The V gene's germline CDR1 is SGDLS and CDR2 YYNGEE. V gave up 3 bases and J gave up 2 bases, with 9 bases separating them. CDR3 nucleotides: TGTGCCAGCAGCGAGGGACTTGCCTACAATGAGCAGTTCTTC. Translated: CASSEGLAYNEQFF.

V usage is TRBV7-3 and J usage is TRBJ2-1; the match to TRBD2 covers 7 bases. V trimming: 4 bases; J trimming: 8 bases; junction bases outside the gene matches: 8. The CDR3 extends over 14 amino acids. Germline V gene data show CDR1 as SGHTA and CDR2 as FQGTGA. This chain's CDR3 is CASSSKTSIDEQFF. CDR3 nucleotide sequence: TGTGCCAGCAGCTCCAAGACTAGCATCGATGAGCAGTTCTTC.

The V and J genes are TRBV28 and TRBJ2-7; D remains unclear. V was pared by 2 bases and J by 7 bases, with 9 bases between. CDR1 and CDR2 (germline): MDHEN, SYDVKM. This CDR3 region has 12 residues. For the CDR3, the DNA is TGTGCCAGCAGTTTACTTCCATGGGAGCAGTACTTC. Residues: CASSLLPWEQYF.

The chain has TRBV5-1 and TRBJ1-2; 7 bases line up with TRBD1. The J segment lost 2 bases and the V segment lost 7 bases, leaving 2 bases of the junction unmatched. CDR1 SGHRS and CDR2 YFSETQ come from the germline V gene. The CDR3 consists of 12 residues. The CDR3 sequence is CASRTGNYGYTF. The CDR3 nucleotides are TGCGCCAGCCGGACAGGAAACTATGGCTACACCTTC.

This chain connects TRBV11-2 to TRBJ2-1; D is possibly TRBD2 (6 bases). This CDR3 is built from 17 residues. Germline V CDR1 and CDR2: SGHAT, FQNNGV. Trimming shortened V by 5 bases and J by 2 bases, and 19 bases separated the two germline ends. CDR3 sequence (DNA): TGTGCCAGCAGCACCCTCCCTGGGGGGAGTGCCTACAATGAGCAGTTCTTC. Protein sequence: CASSTLPGGSAYNEQFF.

Of note for this clone: Sequence at one end of the junction differs from germline and may be a read error. The V call is TRBV29-1, the J call TRBJ2-1; 10 bases match TRBD2. The V gene's germline CDR1 is SQVTM and CDR2 ANQGSEA. CDR3 length equals 15 residues. CDR3 coding DNA: TGCAGCGTTTGTAGCGGGAGGCACTCCAACAATGAGCAGTTCTTC. Amino acids: CSVCSGRHSNNEQFF.

The chain carries TRBV28 and TRBJ2-7; the D is unclear. CDR3 length: 12 amino acids. V dropped 3 bases and J dropped 6 bases, with 9 bases sitting between them. Looked up from germline, CDR1 is MDHEN and CDR2 is SYDVKM. CDR3 coding DNA: TGTGCCAGCAGTTTCGGTTCGGGCGAGCAGTACTTC. Residues: CASSFGSGEQYF.